This T cell receptor (beta chain) was obtained from a study of shared clonotypes between healthy human individuals. Study-wide results and limits: A handful of donors showed sharing of around 5% of naive CD4 clonotypes. At large depth, rarefaction still showed sorted-subset sequencing to be incomplete.

As concerns this clone: Its antigen is unidentified.

CD4+ cells underwent separation, giving CD45RA+ naive and CD45RA-negative memory subsets. Samples underwent the assay at deep level. Sequencing used immunoSEQ multiplex PCR; TCRdb keeps in-frame clones, though not all of them. The sample carries about a million clones, about three quarters recorded once. CDR1 is SQVTM, CDR2 ANQGSEA, per germline. CDR3 length equals 11 residues. Sequences were obtained from memory CD4+ T cells sorted from blood. Subset: CD45RA-negative fraction. The chain recombines TRBV29-1 with TRBJ2-7; no definite D call. The TCR sequence derives from a man between 18 and 29 years old in good health. CDR3 sequence (DNA): TGCACCTTCAGGTTAGCCCACGAGCAGTACTTC. It specifies CTFRLAHEQYF.